This T cell receptor beta chain derives from a study of CXCR3-negative and CXCR3-positive naive CD8 T cells. Findings of the study overall: Naive cells positive for CXCR3 carried more hydrophobic TRB CDR3s than CXCR3-negative ones.

Through 5' RACE with UMI labels, the TRB cDNA libraries were prepared. From its re-call of the 5' RACE reads, TCRdb lists each CDR3 protein once, without DNA. The sample includes several thousand distinct CDR3 sequences. This clonotype is classed as medium-sized by frequency. Its antigen is still unknown. The length of the CDR3 is 16 residues. The germline V gene encodes CDR1 DFQATT and CDR2 SNEGSKA (reference sequence). The source of this sequence is a human donor in good health. Some clones in this sample may be carry-over from other donors' samples. Sequenced input: naive CXCR3+ CD8+ T cells from blood. Sample subset: CD45RO-CCR7+CD27+CD95- naive CD8+ T cells expressing CXCR3 (TNR3+). The rearrangement joins TRBV20-1 to TRBJ1-6; the TCRdb call, TRBD1, lacks DNA for checking. CDR3 sequence reads: CSARDRGHVYNSPLHF.